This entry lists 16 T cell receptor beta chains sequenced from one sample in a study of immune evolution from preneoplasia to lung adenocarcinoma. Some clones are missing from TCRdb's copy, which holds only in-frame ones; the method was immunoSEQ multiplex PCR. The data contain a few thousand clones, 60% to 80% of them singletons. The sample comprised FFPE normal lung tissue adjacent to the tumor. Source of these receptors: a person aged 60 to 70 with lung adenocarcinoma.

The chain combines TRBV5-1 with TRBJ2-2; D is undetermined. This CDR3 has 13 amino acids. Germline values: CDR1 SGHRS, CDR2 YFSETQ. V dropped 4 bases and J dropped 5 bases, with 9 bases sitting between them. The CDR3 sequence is CASSAMRTGELFF. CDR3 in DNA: TGCGCCAGCAGCGCGATGAGAACCGGGGAGCTGTTTTTT.

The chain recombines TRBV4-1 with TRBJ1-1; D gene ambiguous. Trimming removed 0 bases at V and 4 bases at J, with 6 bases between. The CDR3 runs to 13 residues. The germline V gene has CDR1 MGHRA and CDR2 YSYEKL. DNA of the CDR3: TGCGCCAGCAGCCAAGATTGGGTCACTGAAGCTTTCTTT. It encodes CASSQDWVTEAFF.

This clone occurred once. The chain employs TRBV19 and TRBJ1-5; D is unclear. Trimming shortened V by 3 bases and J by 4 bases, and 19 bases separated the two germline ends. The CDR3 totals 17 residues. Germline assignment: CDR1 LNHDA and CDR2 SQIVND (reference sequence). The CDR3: CASSMPQDPLGNQPQHF. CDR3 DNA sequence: TGTGCCAGTAGTATGCCCCAAGACCCGTTAGGGAATCAGCCCCAGCATTTT. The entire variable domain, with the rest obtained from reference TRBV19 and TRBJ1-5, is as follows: DGGITQSPKYLFRKEGQNVTLSCEQNLNHDAMYWYRQDPGQGLRLIYYSQIVNDFQKGDIAEGYSVSREKKESFPLTVTSAQKNPTAFYLCASSMPQDPLGNQPQHFGDGTRLSIL.

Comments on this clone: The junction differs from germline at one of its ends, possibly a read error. CDR3 sequence reads: CAISGVLFYNEQFF. CDR3 DNA sequence: TGTGCCATCAGTGGAGTCCTTTTCTACAATGAGCAGTTCTTC. The rearrangement uses TRBV6-5 and TRBJ2-1; D gene unclear. CDR1 is MNHEY and CDR2 is SVGAGI in the germline V gene. There are 14 residues in the CDR3.

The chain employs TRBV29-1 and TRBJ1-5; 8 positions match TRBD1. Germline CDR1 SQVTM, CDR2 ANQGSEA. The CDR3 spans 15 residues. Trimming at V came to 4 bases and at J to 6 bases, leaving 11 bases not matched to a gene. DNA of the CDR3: TGCAGCGTTGCCGGTGACAGGGGCGGGAGTCAGCCCCAGCATTTT. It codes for CSVAGDRGGSQPQHF.

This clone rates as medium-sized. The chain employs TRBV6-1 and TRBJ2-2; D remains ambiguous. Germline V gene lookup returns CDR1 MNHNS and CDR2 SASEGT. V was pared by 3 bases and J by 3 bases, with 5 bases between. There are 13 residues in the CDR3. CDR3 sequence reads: CASSEWDTGELFF. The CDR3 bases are TGTGCCAGCAGTGAGTGGGACACCGGGGAGCTGTTTTTT.

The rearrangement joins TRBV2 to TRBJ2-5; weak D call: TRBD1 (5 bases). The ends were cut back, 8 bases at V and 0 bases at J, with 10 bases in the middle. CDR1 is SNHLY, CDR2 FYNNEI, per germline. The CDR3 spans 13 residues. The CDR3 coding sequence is TGTGCCAGCGGGGCGCGAAACCAAGAGACCCAGTACTTC. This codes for CASGARNQETQYF.

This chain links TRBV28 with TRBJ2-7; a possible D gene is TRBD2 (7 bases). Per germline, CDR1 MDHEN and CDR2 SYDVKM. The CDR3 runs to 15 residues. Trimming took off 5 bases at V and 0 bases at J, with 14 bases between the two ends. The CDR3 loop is CASSTQGGNSYEQYF. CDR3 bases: TGTGCCAGCAGTACACAGGGAGGGAACTCCTACGAGCAGTACTTC.

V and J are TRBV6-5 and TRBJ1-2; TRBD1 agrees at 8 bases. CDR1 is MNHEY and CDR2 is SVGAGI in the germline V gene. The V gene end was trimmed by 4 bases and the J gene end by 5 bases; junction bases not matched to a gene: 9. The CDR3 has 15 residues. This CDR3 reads CASSSAGQGDYGYTF. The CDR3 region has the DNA TGTGCCAGCAGTTCAGCCGGACAGGGTGATTATGGCTACACCTTC.

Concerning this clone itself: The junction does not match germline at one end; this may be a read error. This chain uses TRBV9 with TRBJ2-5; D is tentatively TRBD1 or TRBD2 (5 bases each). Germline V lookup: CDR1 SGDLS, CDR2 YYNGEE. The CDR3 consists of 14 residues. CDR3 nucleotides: TGTGCCAGCAGCGTACGGGACGGCCAAGGGACCCAGTACTTC. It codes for CASSVRDGQGTQYF.

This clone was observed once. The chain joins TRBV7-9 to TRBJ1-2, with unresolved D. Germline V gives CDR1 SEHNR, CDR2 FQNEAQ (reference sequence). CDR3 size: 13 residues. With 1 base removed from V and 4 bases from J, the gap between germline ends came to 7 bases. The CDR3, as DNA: TGTGCCAGCAGCTTAGGAGGTCCCTATGGCTACACCTTC. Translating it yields CASSLGGPYGYTF.

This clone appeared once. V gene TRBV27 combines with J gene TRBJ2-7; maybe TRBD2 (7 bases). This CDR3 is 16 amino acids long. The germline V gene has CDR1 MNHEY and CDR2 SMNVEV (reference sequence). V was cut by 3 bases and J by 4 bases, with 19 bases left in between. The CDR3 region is CASSFSAGERGYEQYF. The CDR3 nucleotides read TGTGCCAGCAGTTTCAGCGCGGGGGAAAGGGGGTACGAGCAGTACTTC.

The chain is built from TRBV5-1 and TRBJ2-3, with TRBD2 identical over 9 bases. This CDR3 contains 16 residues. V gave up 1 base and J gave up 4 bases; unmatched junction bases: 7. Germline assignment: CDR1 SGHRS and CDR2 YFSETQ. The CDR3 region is CASSLLGLAGSDTQYF. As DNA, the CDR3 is TGCGCCAGCAGCTTGCTCGGCCTAGCGGGATCAGATACGCAGTATTTT.

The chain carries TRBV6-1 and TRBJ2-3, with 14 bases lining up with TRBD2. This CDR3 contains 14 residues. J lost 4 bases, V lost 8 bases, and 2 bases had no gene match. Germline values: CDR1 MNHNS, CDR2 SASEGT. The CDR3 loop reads CASGTSGSADTQYF. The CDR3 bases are TGTGCCAGCGGGACTAGCGGGAGCGCAGATACGCAGTATTTT.

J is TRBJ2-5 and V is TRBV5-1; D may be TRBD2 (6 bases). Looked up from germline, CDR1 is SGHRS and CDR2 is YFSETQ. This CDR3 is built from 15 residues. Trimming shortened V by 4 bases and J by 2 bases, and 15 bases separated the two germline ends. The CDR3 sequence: CASSLLAVGQETQYF. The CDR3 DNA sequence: TGCGCCAGCAGCCTGTTAGCGGTGGGTCAAGAGACCCAGTACTTC.

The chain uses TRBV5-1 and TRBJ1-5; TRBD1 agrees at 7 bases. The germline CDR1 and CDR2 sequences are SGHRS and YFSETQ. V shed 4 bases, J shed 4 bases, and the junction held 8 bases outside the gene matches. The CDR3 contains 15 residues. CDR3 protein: CASSVGTVPNQPQHF. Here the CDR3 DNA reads TGCGCCAGCAGCGTAGGGACAGTTCCAAATCAGCCCCAGCATTTT. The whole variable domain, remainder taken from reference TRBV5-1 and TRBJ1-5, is KAGVTQTPRYLIKTRGQQVTLSCSPISGHRSVSWYQQTPGQGLQFLFEYFSETQRNKGNFPGRFSGRQFSNSRSEMNVSTLELGDSALYLCASSVGTVPNQPQHFGDGTRLSIL.